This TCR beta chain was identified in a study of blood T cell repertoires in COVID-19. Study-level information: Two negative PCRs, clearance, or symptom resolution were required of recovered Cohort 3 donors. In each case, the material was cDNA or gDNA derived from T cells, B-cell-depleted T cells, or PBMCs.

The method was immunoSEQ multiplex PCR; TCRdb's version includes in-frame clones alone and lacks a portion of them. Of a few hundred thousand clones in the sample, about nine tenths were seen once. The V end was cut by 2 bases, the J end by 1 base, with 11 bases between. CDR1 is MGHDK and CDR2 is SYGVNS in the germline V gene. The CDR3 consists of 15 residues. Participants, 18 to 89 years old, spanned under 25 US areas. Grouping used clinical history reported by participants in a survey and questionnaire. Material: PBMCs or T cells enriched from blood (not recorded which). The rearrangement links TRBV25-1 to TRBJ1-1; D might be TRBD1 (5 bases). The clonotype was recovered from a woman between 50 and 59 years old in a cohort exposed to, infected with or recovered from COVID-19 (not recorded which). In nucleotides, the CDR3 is TGTGCCAGCAGTGAACCTCTTACAGGGAACACTGAAGCTTTCTTT. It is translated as CASSEPLTGNTEAFF.